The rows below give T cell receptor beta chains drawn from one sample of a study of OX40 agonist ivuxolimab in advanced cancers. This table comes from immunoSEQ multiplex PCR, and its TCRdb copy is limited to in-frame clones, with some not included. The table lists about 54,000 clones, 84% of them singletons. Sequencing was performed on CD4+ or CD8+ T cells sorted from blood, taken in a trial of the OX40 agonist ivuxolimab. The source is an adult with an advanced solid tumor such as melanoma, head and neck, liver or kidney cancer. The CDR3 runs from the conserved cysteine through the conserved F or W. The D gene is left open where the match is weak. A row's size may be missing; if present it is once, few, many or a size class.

CDR3 protein: CASSLEGEKTQYF; CDR3 DNA: TGCGCCAGCAGCTTGGAAGGTGAGAAGACCCAGTACTTC; V gene: TRBV5-1; D gene: .; clone size: few; J gene: TRBJ2-5; CDR3 length: 13
CDR3 protein: CASSWSADATNEKLFF; CDR3 DNA: TGCGCCAGCAGCTGGTCTGCGGACGCAACTAATGAAAAACTGTTTTTT; V gene: TRBV5-1; D gene: .; clone size: .; J gene: TRBJ1-4; CDR3 length: 16
CDR3 protein: CASNPWDRTEQYF; CDR3 DNA: TGTGCCAGCAACCCCTGGGACAGAACCGAGCAGTACTTC; V gene: TRBV28; D gene: TRBD1; clone size: .; J gene: TRBJ2-7; CDR3 length: 13
CDR3 protein: CASSPGGGITEAFF; CDR3 DNA: TGTGCCAGCAGCCCAGGGGGAGGGATCACTGAAGCTTTCTTT; V gene: TRBV6-5; D gene: TRBD1; clone size: .; J gene: TRBJ1-1; CDR3 length: 14
CDR3 protein: CASSYFRGTSTDTQYF; CDR3 DNA: TGTGCCAGCAGTTACTTCCGCGGGACGAGCACAGATACGCAGTATTTT; V gene: TRBV6-5; D gene: .; clone size: .; J gene: TRBJ2-3; CDR3 length: 16
CDR3 protein: CASSVVRDLANYGYTF; CDR3 DNA: TGTGCCAGCAGCGTAGTTAGGGATCTAGCTAACTATGGCTACACCTTC; V gene: TRBV9; D gene: .; clone size: .; J gene: TRBJ1-2; CDR3 length: 16
CDR3 protein: CASSSGTSVVPSTDTQYF; CDR3 DNA: TGTGCCAGCAGTAGTGGGACTAGCGTGGTACCTAGCACAGATACGCAGTATTTT; V gene: TRBV27; D gene: TRBD2; clone size: .; J gene: TRBJ2-3; CDR3 length: 18
CDR3 protein: CASSLGQEKLFF; CDR3 DNA: TGCGCCAGCAGCTTGGGCCAGGAAAAACTGTTTTTT; V gene: TRBV5-1; D gene: .; clone size: .; J gene: TRBJ1-4; CDR3 length: 12
CDR3 protein: CASFRQGDTEAFF; CDR3 DNA: TGTGCCAGCTTTAGGCAGGGTGACACTGAAGCTTTCTTT; V gene: TRBV6-6; D gene: .; clone size: .; J gene: TRBJ1-1; CDR3 length: 13
CDR3 protein: CASSLGGTQNTEAFF; CDR3 DNA: TGTGCCAGCAGCTTAGGGGGGACACAAAACACTGAAGCTTTCTTT; V gene: TRBV7-2; D gene: .; clone size: .; J gene: TRBJ1-1; CDR3 length: 15
CDR3 protein: CASSPNRGHGYTF; CDR3 DNA: TGTGCCAGCAGCCCGAACAGGGGGCATGGCTACACCTTC; V gene: TRBV5-7; D gene: TRBD1; clone size: once; J gene: TRBJ1-2; CDR3 length: 13
CDR3 protein: CASSLGEAFEQYF; CDR3 DNA: TGTGCCAGCAGCTTAGGGGAAGCGTTCGAGCAGTACTTC; V gene: TRBV11-2; D gene: .; clone size: .; J gene: TRBJ2-7; CDR3 length: 13
CDR3 protein: CASSLGGGSSHEQYF; CDR3 DNA: TGTGCCAGCAGCTTGGGTGGCGGGAGCTCCCACGAGCAGTACTTC; V gene: TRBV5-4; D gene: TRBD2; clone size: few; J gene: TRBJ2-7; CDR3 length: 15
CDR3 protein: CASSFRQGPYEQYF; CDR3 DNA: TGTGCCAGCAGCTTCCGACAGGGCCCCTACGAGCAGTACTTC; V gene: TRBV7-9; D gene: TRBD1; clone size: .; J gene: TRBJ2-7; CDR3 length: 14
CDR3 protein: CASSWTGKGGYGYTF; CDR3 DNA: TGTGCCAGCAGTTGGACAGGGAAAGGGGGCTATGGCTACACCTTC; V gene: TRBV28; D gene: TRBD1; clone size: .; J gene: TRBJ1-2; CDR3 length: 15
CDR3 protein: CATTKDRANTEAFF; CDR3 DNA: TGTGCCACCACTAAGGACAGGGCGAACACTGAAGCTTTCTTT; V gene: TRBV18; D gene: TRBD1; clone size: .; J gene: TRBJ1-1; CDR3 length: 14
CDR3 protein: CASRPTGAGYNEQFF; CDR3 DNA: TGTGCCAGCAGACCTACGGGGGCGGGCTACAATGAGCAGTTCTTC; V gene: TRBV28; D gene: .; clone size: .; J gene: TRBJ2-1; CDR3 length: 15
CDR3 protein: CASSPFLAGVGDNEQFF; CDR3 DNA: TGCGCCAGCAGCCCCTTTCTAGCGGGGGTGGGGGACAATGAGCAGTTCTTC; V gene: TRBV4-3; D gene: TRBD2; clone size: .; J gene: TRBJ2-1; CDR3 length: 17
CDR3 protein: CASSRGGGTQYF; CDR3 DNA: TGTGCCAGCTCCCGCGGGGGAGGGACCCAGTACTTC; V gene: TRBV27; D gene: TRBD2; clone size: once; J gene: TRBJ2-5; CDR3 length: 12
CDR3 protein: CASSVDRALYEQYF; CDR3 DNA: TGTGCCAGCAGCGTCGACAGGGCCCTCTACGAGCAGTACTTC; V gene: TRBV11-2; D gene: TRBD1; clone size: .; J gene: TRBJ2-7; CDR3 length: 14
CDR3 protein: CASSEAAGGQGDLPLHF; CDR3 DNA: TGTGCCAGCAGTGAAGCGGCCGGCGGACAGGGAGATTTGCCCCTCCACTTT; V gene: TRBV2; D gene: TRBD1; clone size: .; J gene: TRBJ1-6; CDR3 length: 17
CDR3 protein: CATAVAEAFF; CDR3 DNA: TGTGCCACCGCCGTGGCTGAAGCTTTCTTT; V gene: TRBV13; D gene: .; clone size: .; J gene: TRBJ1-1; CDR3 length: 10
CDR3 protein: CASSSSTYEQYF; CDR3 DNA: TGCGCCAGCAGCAGTAGTACCTACGAGCAGTACTTC; V gene: TRBV5-1; D gene: .; clone size: once; J gene: TRBJ2-7; CDR3 length: 12
CDR3 protein: CASSPSGDRRTVEQFF; CDR3 DNA: TGTGCCAGCAGCCCCTCAGGGGACAGGAGAACTGTTGAGCAGTTCTTC; V gene: TRBV28; D gene: TRBD1; clone size: .; J gene: TRBJ2-1; CDR3 length: 16
CDR3 protein: CASSLGRDQETQYF; CDR3 DNA: TGTGCCAGCAGCTTAGGCCGGGATCAAGAGACCCAGTACTTC; V gene: TRBV7-9; D gene: .; clone size: .; J gene: TRBJ2-5; CDR3 length: 14
CDR3 protein: CSARDSPGAFF; CDR3 DNA: TGCAGTGCTAGAGATTCCCCGGGGGCTTTCTTT; V gene: TRBV20-1; D gene: .; clone size: .; J gene: TRBJ1-1; CDR3 length: 11
CDR3 protein: CASSPQGWETQYF; CDR3 DNA: TGTGCCAGCTCACCACAGGGTTGGGAGACCCAGTACTTC; V gene: TRBV18; D gene: .; clone size: .; J gene: TRBJ2-5; CDR3 length: 13
CDR3 protein: CASSPSRGQEAFF; CDR3 DNA: TGTGCCAGCAGCCCTTCGCGGGGACAAGAAGCTTTCTTT; V gene: TRBV6-5; D gene: .; clone size: few; J gene: TRBJ1-1; CDR3 length: 13
CDR3 protein: CASSYYAGQGNTIYF; CDR3 DNA: TGTGCCAGCAGTTACTATGCAGGGCAAGGAAACACCATATATTTT; V gene: TRBV6-5; D gene: .; clone size: .; J gene: TRBJ1-3; CDR3 length: 15